Presented here are 8 T cell receptor beta chains from one specimen sequenced in a study of cytomegalovirus exposure and HLA in healthy donors. The PCR employed 60 Vbeta primers together with 13 Jbeta primers. The repertoire was sequenced with immunoSEQ multiplex PCR; TCRdb's copy has only in-frame clones and lacks some. Across approximately 96,000 clones, the top ten clones capture just over 5.5% of the sample. Sequenced material: PBMCs. These receptors all come from a girl aged 5 to 17 in good health and CMV-seropositive.

The chain is built from TRBV27 and TRBJ1-5, with TRBD1 as a possible D gene (6 bases). The CDR3 has 14 residues. V was pared by 2 bases and J by 4 bases, with 9 bases between. Germline V gene sequence: CDR1 MNHEY, CDR2 SMNVEV (reference sequence). This chain's CDR3 is CASSLQGLNQPQHF. The CDR3 DNA sequence: TGTGCCAGCAGTTTACAGGGGCTAAATCAGCCCCAGCATTTT.

The rearrangement joins TRBV28 to TRBJ2-7, with TRBD1 as a possible D gene (7 bases). Germline V gives CDR1 MDHEN, CDR2 SYDVKM. V lost 5 bases and J lost 5, with 22 bases in between. This CDR3 has 16 residues. The CDR3 is CASSPLYLGGGNEQYV. The CDR3, as DNA: TGTGCCAGCAGTCCCCTCTACTTAGGAGGGGGCAACGAGCAGTACGTC.

The chain employs TRBV29-1 and TRBJ2-1; D is ambiguous. V lost 5 bases, J lost 3 bases, and 17 bases lay in between. The germline gives CDR1 SQVTM, CDR2 ANQGSEA. The CDR3 is made up of 15 amino acids. In nucleotides, the CDR3 is TGCAGCGTTTTTCCCAGTCTTATCGACTACAATGAGCAGTTCTTC. Encoded protein: CSVFPSLIDYNEQFF.

The V gene is TRBV2, the J gene TRBJ1-2, with 7 bases identical to TRBD1. Germline trimming cut 5 bases from V and 2 bases from J; bases unmatched to any gene: 2. The CDR3 runs 13 residues. Germline CDR1 and CDR2: SNHLY and FYNNEI. CDR3 sequence reads: CASSIQGNYGYTF. The CDR3 DNA is TGTGCCAGCAGTATACAGGGGAACTATGGCTACACCTTC.

The CDR3 reads CASSFDRSGTETQYF. In DNA, the CDR3 is TGTGCCAGCAGCTTCGATCGCTCGGGAACAGAGACCCAGTACTTC. V and J are TRBV7-9 and TRBJ2-5; D perhaps matches TRBD2 (5 bases). The CDR3 consists of 15 residues. Trimming took 3 bases from V and 4 from J, leaving 15 bases between them. Per the germline V gene, CDR1 is SEHNR and CDR2 is FQNEAQ (reference sequence).

CDR3 in DNA: TGTGCCAGCAGTTACTCGACAGGGGGGGAAGCTTTCTTT. This translates into CASSYSTGGEAFF. This chain connects TRBV6-5 to TRBJ1-1; 9 bases agree with TRBD1. The CDR3 extends over 13 amino acids. Germline-derived CDR1 and CDR2 are MNHEY and SVGAGI. Trimming cost V 0 bases and J 8 bases; bases outside gene matches: 1.

The rearrangement uses TRBV5-1 and TRBJ1-1; 7 bases match TRBD1. V shed 4 bases and J 2 bases; nucleotides not matched to a gene: 5. Germline values: CDR1 SGHRS, CDR2 YFSETQ. The CDR3 has 14 residues. The CDR3 region is CASSPRDRNTEAFF. The CDR3, as DNA: TGCGCCAGCAGCCCTAGGGACAGAAACACTGAAGCTTTCTTT.

The V and J genes are TRBV4-1 and TRBJ1-4; 7 nucleotides match TRBD1. The length of the CDR3 is 18 residues. Germline V CDR1 and CDR2: MGHRA, YSYEKL. V lost 4 bases, J lost 0 bases, and 11 bases stayed unmatched. The CDR3 reads CASSLTPGTVATNEKLFF. The CDR3 DNA is TGCGCCAGCAGCCTCACCCCCGGGACAGTTGCAACTAATGAAAAACTGTTTTTT.